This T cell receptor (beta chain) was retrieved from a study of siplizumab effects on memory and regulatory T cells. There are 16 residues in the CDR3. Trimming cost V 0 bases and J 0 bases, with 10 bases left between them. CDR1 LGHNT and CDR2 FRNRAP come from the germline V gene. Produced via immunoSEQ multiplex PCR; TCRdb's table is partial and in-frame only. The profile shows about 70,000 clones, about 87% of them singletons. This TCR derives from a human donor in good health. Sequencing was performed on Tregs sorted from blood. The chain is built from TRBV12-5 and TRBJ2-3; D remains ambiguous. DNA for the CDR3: TGTGCTAGTGGTTTGGTTTGGCCGGACAGCACAGATACGCAGTATTTT. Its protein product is CASGLVWPDSTDTQYF.